The 17 T cell receptor beta chains below all came from one sample that was sequenced in a study of post-analysis software for immune sequencing data. Study observations and caveats: In patients, 4 to 6 TRBV segments were more frequent than in controls, with TRBV5-6, TRBV5-1 and TRBV20-1 among them.

cDNA libraries for TCR beta contained unique molecular identifiers. MiXCR was run by TCRdb on the PCR reads, yielding one entry per CDR3 protein. Among around 440,000 distinct CDR3 sequences listed, nearly 45% were seen once. Their antigens are not known. The sample was blood. These receptors originate from a girl between 5 and 17 years old with multiple sclerosis.

With respect to this clonotype: A junction end diverges from the germline sequence, so it may reflect a read error. The chain is built from TRBV3-1 and TRBJ2-1; D is ambiguous. Germline loops: CDR1 LGHDT, CDR2 YNNKEL (reference sequence). This CDR3 is built from 13 residues. The CDR3 coding sequence is TGTGCCTGCAGCCCCTCCCCCTACAATGAGCAGTTCTTC. Its translation: CACSPSPYNEQFF.

The chain has TRBV7-3 and TRBJ2-1, with 16 bases matching TRBD2. Germline assignment: CDR1 SGHTA and CDR2 FQGTGA. V shed 2 bases, J shed 9 bases, and the junction held 4 bases outside the gene matches. This CDR3 has 16 residues. The CDR3 region is CASSLGGTSGRVEQFF. CDR3 in DNA: TGTGCCAGCAGCTTAGGCGGGACTAGCGGGAGGGTTGAGCAGTTCTTC.

V and J are TRBV6-7 and TRBJ1-5; D may be TRBD1 (5 bases). TRBV6-7 is flagged as an ORF with uncertain function. Trimming stripped 2 bases from V and 4 bases from J, with 12 bases between. There are 15 residues in the CDR3. The CDR3 protein is CASSYPWGGNQPQHF. The DNA for the CDR3 is TGTGCCAGCAGTTACCCATGGGGGGGGAATCAGCCCCAGCATTTT.

V is TRBV12-3 or TRBV12-4 and J is TRBJ2-3, with a weak D call TRBD2 (6 bases). V shed 5 bases and J shed 3 bases, with 18 bases lying between them. The CDR3 sequence is 16 residues long. The CDR3 bases are TGTGCCAGCAGTCGGGTAGAGGCGGGACTGACAGATACGCAGTATTTT. Protein sequence: CASSRVEAGLTDTQYF.

The chain recombines TRBV7-2 with TRBJ1-5, with a possible D match to TRBD1 (5 bases). This CDR3 is 17 amino acids long. Germline loops: CDR1 SGHTA, CDR2 FQGNSA. The ends were cut back, 4 bases at V and 6 bases at J, with 22 bases in the middle. CDR3 sequence reads: CASSSPGGLRGSQPQHF. The CDR3 DNA is TGTGCCAGCAGCTCCCCCGGAGGTCTCCGGGGGTCTCAGCCCCAGCATTTT.

This sequence joins TRBV29-1 and TRBJ2-1; D is possibly TRBD2 (6 bases). CDR3 length: 13 amino acids. Germline CDR1 is SQVTM and CDR2 is ANQGSEA. The ends were cut back, 5 bases at V and 6 bases at J, with 14 bases in the middle. CDR3 bases: TGCAGCGTTCGGGGCGGGCGGGGCAATGAGCAGTTCTTC. Encoded protein: CSVRGGRGNEQFF.

V gene TRBV6-6 combines with J gene TRBJ2-7; TRBD2 matches 10 bases. CDR3 length: 16 residues. The V gene's germline CDR1 is MNHNY and CDR2 SVGAGI (reference sequence). After removal of 8 bases from V and 0 bases from J, the junction contained 10 bases not matched to a gene. CDR3 in DNA: TGTGCCAGCGATGCTAGCGGGAGCGGAATCTCCTACGAGCAGTACTTC. This codes for CASDASGSGISYEQYF.

V and J are TRBV20-1 and TRBJ2-3; possible D gene TRBD2, 6 bases. CDR3 length: 16 amino acids. CDR1 and CDR2 from the germline V gene are DFQATT and SNEGSKA (reference sequence). Trimming pared 2 bases from V and 3 bases from J, leaving 18 bases between. CDR3 nucleotides: TGCAGTGCTAGACCGCATTCCGCGGGATTGACAGATACGCAGTATTTT. This translates into CSARPHSAGLTDTQYF.

This clonotype was seen more than once but under ten times. The rearrangement uses TRBV5-1 and TRBJ2-7; D unclear. Between the trimmed V and J ends, which lost 4 bases and 7 bases, there was a span of 15 bases. This CDR3 contains 13 residues. Germline values: CDR1 SGHRS, CDR2 YFSETQ. The CDR3 coding sequence is TGCGCCAGCAGCGTGACGGAGAAGGGAGAGCAGTACTTC. Translation: CASSVTEKGEQYF. Full variable domain (outside the CDR3, taken from reference TRBV5-1 and TRBJ2-7): KAGVTQTPRYLIKTRGQQVTLSCSPISGHRSVSWYQQTPGQGLQFLFEYFSETQRNKGNFPGRFSGRQFSNSRSEMNVSTLELGDSALYLCASSVTEKGEQYFGPGTRLTVT.

This sequence joins TRBV4-1 and TRBJ2-4; D might be TRBD1 (6 bases). This CDR3 is built from 13 residues. Trimming stripped 2 bases from V and 10 bases from J, with 12 bases between. The germline gives CDR1 MGHRA, CDR2 YSYEKL. Here the CDR3 reads CASSQTTTGIQYF. The CDR3 nucleotides read TGCGCCAGCAGCCAAACGACTACAGGGATTCAGTACTTC.

This clonotype was detected a few times. V is TRBV12-3 or TRBV12-4 and J is TRBJ2-1; 7 nucleotides match TRBD1. This CDR3 has 17 residues. J gave up 3 bases and V 6 bases, and 14 bases lay outside the gene matches. The CDR3 spells CASSSPSSGGSYNEQFF. The CDR3 DNA is TGTGCCAGCAGCTCCCCCAGTTCAGGGGGAAGCTACAATGAGCAGTTCTTC.

This chain uses TRBV27 with TRBJ2-7, with D maybe TRBD1 (6 bases). CDR1 is MNHEY, CDR2 SMNVEV, per germline (reference sequence). V was clipped by 5 bases and J by 5 bases, with 13 bases between them. This CDR3 contains 13 residues. The CDR3 region is CASSDLGGDEQYF. DNA for the CDR3: TGTGCCAGCAGTGACCTTGGGGGCGACGAGCAGTACTTC.

J is TRBJ2-3 and V is TRBV20-1; 9 bases are shared with TRBD2. The CDR3 extends over 16 amino acids. Germline V gene sequence: CDR1 DFQATT, CDR2 SNEGSKA (reference sequence). After removal of 7 bases from V and 2 bases from J, the junction contained 13 bases not matched to a gene. The CDR3 here is CSGTGLATYITDTQYF. Written as DNA, the CDR3 is TGCAGTGGGACAGGACTAGCGACATACATCACAGATACGCAGTATTTT.

This clonotype appeared a few times. The chain links TRBV9 to TRBJ1-2; a weak D match, TRBD1 (5 bases). V was clipped by 2 bases and J by 4 bases, with 15 bases between them. This CDR3 has 15 residues. The germline V gene encodes CDR1 SGDLS and CDR2 YYNGEE. The CDR3 region is CASSVGGAILYGYTF. As DNA, the CDR3 is TGTGCCAGCAGCGTCGGGGGAGCCATCCTCTATGGCTACACCTTC.

The rearrangement uses TRBV9 and TRBJ2-7; D might be TRBD1 (6 bases). Germline CDR1 is SGDLS and CDR2 is YYNGEE. V lost 5 bases and J 5 bases, leaving 23 bases between the germline ends. There are 16 residues in the CDR3. The CDR3 DNA sequence: TGTGCCAGCAGTCCTCGTCCCAGGGACGGGGACAACGAGCAGTACTTC. Its translation: CASSPRPRDGDNEQYF.

The CDR3 loop reads CSAIHRTGNNEQFF. Here the CDR3 DNA reads TGCAGTGCTATCCACCGGACGGGAAACAATGAGCAGTTCTTC. The chain joins TRBV20-1 to TRBJ2-1, with D perhaps TRBD2 (5 bases). Trimming cost V 4 bases and J 5 bases, with 15 bases left between them. The CDR3 loop spans 14 amino acids. The V gene's germline CDR1 is DFQATT and CDR2 SNEGSKA (reference sequence).

The chain employs TRBV11-2 and TRBJ2-7; a possible D gene is TRBD2 (5 bases). Germline V gives CDR1 SGHAT, CDR2 FQNNGV. Trimming left V 6 bases short and J 4 bases short, with 19 bases between. The CDR3 sequence is 15 residues long. CDR3 coding DNA: TGTGCCAGCAGTGCCGAGTCGGTACCGGGGTACGAGCAGTACTTC. The encoded protein is CASSAESVPGYEQYF.